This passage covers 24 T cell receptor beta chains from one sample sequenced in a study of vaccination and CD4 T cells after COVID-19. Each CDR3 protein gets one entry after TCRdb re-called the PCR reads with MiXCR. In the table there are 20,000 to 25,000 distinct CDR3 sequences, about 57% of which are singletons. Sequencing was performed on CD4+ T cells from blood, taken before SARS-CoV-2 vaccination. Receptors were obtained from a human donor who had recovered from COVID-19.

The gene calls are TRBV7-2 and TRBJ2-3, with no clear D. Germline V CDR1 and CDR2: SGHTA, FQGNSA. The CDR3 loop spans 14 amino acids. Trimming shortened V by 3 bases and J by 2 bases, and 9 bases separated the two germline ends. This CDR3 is CASSFRRITDTQYF. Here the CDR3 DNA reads TGTGCCAGCAGCTTTAGGCGGATCACAGATACGCAGTATTTT.

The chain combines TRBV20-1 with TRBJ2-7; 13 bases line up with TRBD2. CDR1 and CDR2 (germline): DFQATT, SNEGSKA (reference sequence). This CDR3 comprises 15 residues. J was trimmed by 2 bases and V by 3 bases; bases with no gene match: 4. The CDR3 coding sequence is TGCAGTGCTAGGGGACTAGCGGGATCAGCCTACGAGCAGTACTTC. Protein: CSARGLAGSAYEQYF.

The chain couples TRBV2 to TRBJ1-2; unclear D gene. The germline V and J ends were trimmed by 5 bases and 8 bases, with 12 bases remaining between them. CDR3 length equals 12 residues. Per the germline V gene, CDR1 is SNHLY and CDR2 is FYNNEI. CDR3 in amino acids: CASSPGPGGYTF. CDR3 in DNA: TGTGCCAGCAGTCCTGGACCTGGCGGCTACACCTTC.

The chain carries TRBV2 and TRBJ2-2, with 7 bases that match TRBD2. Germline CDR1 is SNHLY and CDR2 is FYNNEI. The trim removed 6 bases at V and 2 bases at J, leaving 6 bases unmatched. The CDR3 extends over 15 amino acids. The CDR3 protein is CASRRLAVNTGELFF. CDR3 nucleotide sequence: TGTGCCAGCAGGAGGCTAGCGGTTAACACCGGGGAGCTGTTTTTT. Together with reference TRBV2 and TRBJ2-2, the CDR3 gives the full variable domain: EPEVTQTPSHQVTQMGQEVILRCVPISNHLYFYWYRQILGQKVEFLVSFYNNEISEKSEIFDDQFSVERPDGSNFTLKIRSTKLEDSAMYFCASRRLAVNTGELFFGEGSRLTVL.

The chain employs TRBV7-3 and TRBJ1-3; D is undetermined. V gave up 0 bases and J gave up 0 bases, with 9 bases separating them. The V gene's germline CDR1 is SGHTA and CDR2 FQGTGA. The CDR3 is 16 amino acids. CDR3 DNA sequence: TGTGCCAGCAGCTTAACTCGGCCAGGCTCTGGAAACACCATATATTTT. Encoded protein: CASSLTRPGSGNTIYF.

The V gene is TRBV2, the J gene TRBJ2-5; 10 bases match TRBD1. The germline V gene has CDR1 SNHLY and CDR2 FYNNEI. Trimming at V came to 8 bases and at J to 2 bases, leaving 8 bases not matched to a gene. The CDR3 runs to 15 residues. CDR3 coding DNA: TGTGCCAGCGGGGACAGGGGCGGTAGGCAAGAGACCCAGTACTTC. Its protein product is CASGDRGGRQETQYF.

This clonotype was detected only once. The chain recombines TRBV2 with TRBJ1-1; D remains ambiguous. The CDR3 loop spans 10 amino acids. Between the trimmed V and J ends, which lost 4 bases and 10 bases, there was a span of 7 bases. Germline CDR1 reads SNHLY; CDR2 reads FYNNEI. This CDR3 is CASSVYRAFF. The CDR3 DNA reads TGTGCCAGCAGTGTTTATCGAGCTTTCTTT. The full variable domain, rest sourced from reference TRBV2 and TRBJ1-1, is EPEVTQTPSHQVTQMGQEVILRCVPISNHLYFYWYRQILGQKVEFLVSFYNNEISEKSEIFDDQFSVERPDGSNFTLKIRSTKLEDSAMYFCASSVYRAFFGQGTRLTVV.

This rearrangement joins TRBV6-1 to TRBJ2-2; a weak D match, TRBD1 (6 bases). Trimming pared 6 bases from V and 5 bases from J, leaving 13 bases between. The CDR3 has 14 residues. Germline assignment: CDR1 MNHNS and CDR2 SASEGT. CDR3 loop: CASRGNRVTGELFF. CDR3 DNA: TGTGCCAGCAGGGGAAACAGGGTAACCGGGGAGCTGTTTTTT.

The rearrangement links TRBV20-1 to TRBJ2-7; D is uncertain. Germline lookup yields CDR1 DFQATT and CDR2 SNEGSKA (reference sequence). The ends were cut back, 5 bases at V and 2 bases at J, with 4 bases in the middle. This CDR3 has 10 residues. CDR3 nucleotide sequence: TGCAGTGCTGGTACCTACGAGCAGTACTTC. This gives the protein CSAGTYEQYF.

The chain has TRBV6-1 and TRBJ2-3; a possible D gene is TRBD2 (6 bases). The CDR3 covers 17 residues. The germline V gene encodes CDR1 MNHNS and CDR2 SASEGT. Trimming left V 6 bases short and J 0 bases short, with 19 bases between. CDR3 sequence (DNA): TGTGCCAGCAGCCGAGGCGGGCTAGCGCATAGCACAGATACGCAGTATTTT. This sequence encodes CASSRGGLAHSTDTQYF.

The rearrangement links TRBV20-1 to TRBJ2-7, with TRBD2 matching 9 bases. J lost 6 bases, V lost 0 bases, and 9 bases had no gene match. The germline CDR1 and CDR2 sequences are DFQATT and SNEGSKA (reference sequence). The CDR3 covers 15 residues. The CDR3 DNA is TGCAGTGCTAGAGAGGCCGCGGGAGGGCCGTTCGAGCAGTACTTC. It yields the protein CSAREAAGGPFEQYF.

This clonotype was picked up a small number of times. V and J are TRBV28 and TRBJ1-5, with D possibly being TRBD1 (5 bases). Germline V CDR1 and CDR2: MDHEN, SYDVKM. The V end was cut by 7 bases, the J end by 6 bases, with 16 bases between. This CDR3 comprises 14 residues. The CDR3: CASIPQDRRQPQHF. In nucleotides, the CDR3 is TGTGCCAGCATCCCACAGGATCGGCGTCAGCCCCAGCATTTT.

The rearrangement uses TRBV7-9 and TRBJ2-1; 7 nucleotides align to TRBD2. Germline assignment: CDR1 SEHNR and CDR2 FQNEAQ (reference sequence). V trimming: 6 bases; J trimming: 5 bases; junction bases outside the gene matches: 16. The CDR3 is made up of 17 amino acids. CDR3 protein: CASRPPWREQAHNEQFF. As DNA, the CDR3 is TGTGCCAGCAGGCCCCCATGGCGGGAGCAGGCCCACAATGAGCAGTTCTTC.

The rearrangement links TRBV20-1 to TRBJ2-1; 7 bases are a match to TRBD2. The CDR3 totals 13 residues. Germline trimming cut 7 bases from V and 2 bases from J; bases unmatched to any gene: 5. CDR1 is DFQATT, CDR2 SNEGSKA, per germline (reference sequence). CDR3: CSGLAAPYNEQFF. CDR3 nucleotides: TGCAGTGGTCTAGCGGCCCCCTACAATGAGCAGTTCTTC.

This CDR3 is CSAVAGGRFSRRAYNEQFF. The DNA for the CDR3 is TGCAGTGCGGTAGCGGGAGGGAGGTTTTCTCGCCGTGCCTACAATGAGCAGTTCTTC. The chain combines TRBV20-1 with TRBJ2-1, with 11 bases identical to TRBD2. The CDR3 loop spans 19 amino acids. J was trimmed by 2 bases and V by 6 bases; bases with no gene match: 18. Germline CDR1 DFQATT, CDR2 SNEGSKA (reference sequence).

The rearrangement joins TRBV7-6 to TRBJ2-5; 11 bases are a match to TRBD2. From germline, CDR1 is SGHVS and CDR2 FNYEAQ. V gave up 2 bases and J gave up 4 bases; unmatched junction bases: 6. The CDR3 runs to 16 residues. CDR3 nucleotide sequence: TGTGCCAGCAGCTTACGGCTAGCGGGAGGACGAGAGACCCAGTACTTC. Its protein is CASSLRLAGGRETQYF.

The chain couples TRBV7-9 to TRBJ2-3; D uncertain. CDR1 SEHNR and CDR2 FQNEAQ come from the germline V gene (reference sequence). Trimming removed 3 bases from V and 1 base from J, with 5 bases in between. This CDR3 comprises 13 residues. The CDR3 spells CASSLYRTDTQYF. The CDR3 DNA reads TGTGCCAGCAGCTTGTACCGCACAGATACGCAGTATTTT.

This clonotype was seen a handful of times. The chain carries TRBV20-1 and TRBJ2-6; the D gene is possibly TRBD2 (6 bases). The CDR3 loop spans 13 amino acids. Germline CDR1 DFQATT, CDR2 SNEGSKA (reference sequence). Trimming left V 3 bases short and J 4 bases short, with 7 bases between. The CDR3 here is CSARAGGANVLTF. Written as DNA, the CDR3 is TGCAGTGCTAGGGCGGGGGGGGCCAACGTCCTGACTTTC.

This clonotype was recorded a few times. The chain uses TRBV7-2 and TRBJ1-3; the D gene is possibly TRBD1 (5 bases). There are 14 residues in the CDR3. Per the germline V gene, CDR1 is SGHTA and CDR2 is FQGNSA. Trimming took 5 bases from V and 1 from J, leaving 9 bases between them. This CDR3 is CASSARGSGNTIYF. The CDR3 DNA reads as TGTGCCAGCAGCGCTCGGGGGTCTGGAAACACCATATATTTT.

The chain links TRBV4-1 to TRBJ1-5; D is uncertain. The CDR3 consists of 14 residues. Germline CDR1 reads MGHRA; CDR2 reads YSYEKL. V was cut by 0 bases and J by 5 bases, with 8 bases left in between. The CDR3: CASSQDRQDQPQHF. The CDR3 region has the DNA TGCGCCAGCAGCCAAGATCGCCAGGATCAGCCCCAGCATTTT.

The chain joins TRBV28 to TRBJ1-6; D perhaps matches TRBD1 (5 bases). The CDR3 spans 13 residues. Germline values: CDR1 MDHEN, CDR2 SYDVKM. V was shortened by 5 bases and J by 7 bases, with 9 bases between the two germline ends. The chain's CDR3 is CASSRQPNSPLHF. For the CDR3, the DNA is TGTGCCAGCAGTCGACAGCCGAATTCACCCCTCCACTTT.

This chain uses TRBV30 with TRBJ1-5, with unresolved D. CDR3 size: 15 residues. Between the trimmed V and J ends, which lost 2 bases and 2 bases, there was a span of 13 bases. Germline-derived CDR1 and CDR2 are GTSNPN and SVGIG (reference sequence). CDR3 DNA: TGTGCCTGGAGTCTTGGTAGGATTGGCAATCAGCCCCAGCATTTT. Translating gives CAWSLGRIGNQPQHF.

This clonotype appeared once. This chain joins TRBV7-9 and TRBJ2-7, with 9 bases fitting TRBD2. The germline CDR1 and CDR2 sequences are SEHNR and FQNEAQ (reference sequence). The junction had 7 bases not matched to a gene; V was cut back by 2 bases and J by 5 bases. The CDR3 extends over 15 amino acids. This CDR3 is CASSLMAGGPHEQYF. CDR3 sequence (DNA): TGTGCCAGCAGCTTAATGGCGGGAGGGCCCCACGAGCAGTACTTC.

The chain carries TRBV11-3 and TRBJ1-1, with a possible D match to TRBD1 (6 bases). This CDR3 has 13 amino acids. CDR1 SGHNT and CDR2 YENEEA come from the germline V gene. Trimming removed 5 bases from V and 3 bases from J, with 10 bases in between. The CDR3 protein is CASSKEGDTEAFF. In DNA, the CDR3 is TGTGCCAGCAGCAAAGAGGGGGACACTGAAGCTTTCTTT. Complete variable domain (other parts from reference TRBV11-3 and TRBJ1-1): EAGVVQSPRYKIIEKKQPVAFWCNPISGHNTLYWYLQNLGQGPELLIRYENEEAVDDSQLPKDRFSAERLKGVDSTLKIQPAELGDSAVYLCASSKEGDTEAFFGQGTRLTVV.